This T cell receptor (beta chain) comes out of a study of blood T cell repertoires in COVID-19. Study in general: Sources were T cells, B-cell-depleted T cells, or PBMCs; the material itself was cDNA or gDNA.

The germline V gene encodes CDR1 SGHAT and CDR2 FQNNGV. Trimming left V 3 bases short and J 4 bases short, with 7 bases between. The CDR3 runs to 13 residues. How the authors handled the data: By means of reference gene primer amplification, nucleated cell counts were estimated. Clones were read by immunoSEQ multiplex PCR, and TCRdb kept only the in-frame ones, dropping some. That table furnishes V, J and clone size, whereas the DNA furnished D and trimming. The sample lists about 140,000 clones, 88% occurring once. The origin of this receptor is a man aged 45-65 years with active or convalescent COVID-19. The chain uses TRBV11-2 and TRBJ2-1; D may be TRBD2 (6 bases). The source material was peripheral blood. The CDR3 DNA follows: TGTGCCAGCAGCTTCGGGGGTTACAATGAGCAGTTCTTC. It translates to CASSFGGYNEQFF.